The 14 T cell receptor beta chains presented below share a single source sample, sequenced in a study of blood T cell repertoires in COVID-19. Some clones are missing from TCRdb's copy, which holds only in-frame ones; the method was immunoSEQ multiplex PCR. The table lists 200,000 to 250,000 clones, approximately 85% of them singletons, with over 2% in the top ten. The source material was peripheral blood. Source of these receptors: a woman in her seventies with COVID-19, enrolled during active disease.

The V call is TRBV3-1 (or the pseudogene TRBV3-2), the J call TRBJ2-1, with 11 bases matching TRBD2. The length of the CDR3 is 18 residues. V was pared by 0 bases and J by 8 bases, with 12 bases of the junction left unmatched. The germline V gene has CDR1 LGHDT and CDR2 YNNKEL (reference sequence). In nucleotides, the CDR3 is TGTGCCAGCAGCCAAGAGTTGGGTAGCGGGGGGGCTTTGTATGAGCAGTTCTTC. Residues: CASSQELGSGGALYEQFF.

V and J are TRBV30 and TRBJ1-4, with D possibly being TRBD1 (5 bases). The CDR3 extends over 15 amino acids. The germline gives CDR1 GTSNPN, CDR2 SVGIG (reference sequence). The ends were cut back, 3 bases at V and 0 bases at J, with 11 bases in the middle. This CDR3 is CAWSGGGATNEKLFF. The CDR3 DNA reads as TGTGCCTGGAGCGGCGGGGGGGCAACTAATGAAAAACTGTTTTTT.

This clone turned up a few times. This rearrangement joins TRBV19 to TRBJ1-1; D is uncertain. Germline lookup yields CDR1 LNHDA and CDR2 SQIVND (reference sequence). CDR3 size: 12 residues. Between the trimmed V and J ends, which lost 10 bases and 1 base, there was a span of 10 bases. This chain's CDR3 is CATARWNTEAFF. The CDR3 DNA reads TGTGCCACTGCGAGGTGGAACACTGAAGCTTTCTTT.

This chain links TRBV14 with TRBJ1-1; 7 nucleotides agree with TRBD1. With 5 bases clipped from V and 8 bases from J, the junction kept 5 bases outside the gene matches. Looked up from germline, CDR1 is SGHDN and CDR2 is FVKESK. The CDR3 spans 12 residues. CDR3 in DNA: TGTGCCAGCAGCTATGACAGGGCGGAAGCTTTCTTT. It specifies CASSYDRAEAFF. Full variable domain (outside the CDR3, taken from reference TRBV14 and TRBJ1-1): EAGVTQFPSHSVIEKGQTVTLRCDPISGHDNLYWYRRVMGKEIKFLLHFVKESKQDESGMPNNRFLAERTGGTYSTLKVQPAELEDSGVYFCASSYDRAEAFFGQGTRLTVV.

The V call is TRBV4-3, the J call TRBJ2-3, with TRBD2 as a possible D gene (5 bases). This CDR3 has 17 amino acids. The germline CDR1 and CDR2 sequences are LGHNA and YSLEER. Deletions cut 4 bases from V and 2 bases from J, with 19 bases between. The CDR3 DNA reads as TGCGCCAGCAGCCCCCTTGCTAGCCAACTTCACACAGATACGCAGTATTTT. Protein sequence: CASSPLASQLHTDTQYF.

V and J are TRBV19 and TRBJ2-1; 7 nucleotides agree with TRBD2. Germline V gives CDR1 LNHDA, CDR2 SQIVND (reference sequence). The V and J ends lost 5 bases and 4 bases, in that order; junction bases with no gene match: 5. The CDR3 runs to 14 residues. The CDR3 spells CASSSAAGYNEQFF. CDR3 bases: TGTGCCAGTAGTTCTGCAGCGGGATACAATGAGCAGTTCTTC.

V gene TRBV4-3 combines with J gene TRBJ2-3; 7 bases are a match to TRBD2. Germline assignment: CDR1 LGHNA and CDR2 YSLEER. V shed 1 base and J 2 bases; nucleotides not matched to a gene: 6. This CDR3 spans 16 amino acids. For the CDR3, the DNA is TGCGCCAGCAGCCAAGGGGGCGGGGGATACACAGATACGCAGTATTTT. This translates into CASSQGGGGYTDTQYF.

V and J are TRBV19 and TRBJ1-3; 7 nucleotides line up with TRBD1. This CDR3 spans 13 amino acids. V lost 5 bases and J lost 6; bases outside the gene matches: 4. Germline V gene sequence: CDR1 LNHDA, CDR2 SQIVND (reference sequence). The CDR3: CASSGTVVNTIYF. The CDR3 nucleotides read TGTGCCAGTAGTGGGACAGTAGTAAACACCATATATTTT.

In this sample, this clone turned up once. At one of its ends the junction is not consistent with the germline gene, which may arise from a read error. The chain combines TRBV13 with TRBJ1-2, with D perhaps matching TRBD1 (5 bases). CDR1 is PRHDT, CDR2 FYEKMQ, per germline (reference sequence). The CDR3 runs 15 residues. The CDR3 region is CASRPRGEYDYGYTF. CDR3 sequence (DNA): TGCGCCAGCAGGCCAAGGGGCGAGTATGACTATGGCTACACCTTC.

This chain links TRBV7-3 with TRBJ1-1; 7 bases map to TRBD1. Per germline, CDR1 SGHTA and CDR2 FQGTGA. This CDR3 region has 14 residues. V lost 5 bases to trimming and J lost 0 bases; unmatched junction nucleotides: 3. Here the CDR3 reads CASSVDRLNTEAFF. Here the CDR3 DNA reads TGTGCCAGCAGCGTGGACAGGCTGAACACTGAAGCTTTCTTT.

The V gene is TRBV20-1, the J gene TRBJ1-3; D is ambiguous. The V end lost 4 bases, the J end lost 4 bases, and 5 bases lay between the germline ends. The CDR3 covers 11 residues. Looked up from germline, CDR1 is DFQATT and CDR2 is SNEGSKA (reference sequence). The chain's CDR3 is CSANQGNTIYF. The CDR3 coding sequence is TGCAGTGCTAACCAGGGAAACACCATATATTTT.

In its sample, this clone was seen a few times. For the CDR3, the DNA is TGTGCCAGCATGCGGGCGGAAAATATGAACACTGAAGCTTTCTTT. As protein: CASMRAENMNTEAFF. This chain joins TRBV6-5 and TRBJ1-1; no definite D call. Germline V gene sequence: CDR1 MNHEY, CDR2 SVGAGI. There are 15 residues in the CDR3. V was shortened by 7 bases and J by 0 bases, with 15 bases between the two germline ends.

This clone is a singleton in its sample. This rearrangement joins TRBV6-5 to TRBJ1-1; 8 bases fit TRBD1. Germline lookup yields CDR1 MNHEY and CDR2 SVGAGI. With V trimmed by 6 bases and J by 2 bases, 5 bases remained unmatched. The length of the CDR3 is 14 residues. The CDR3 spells CASSTGTGNTEAFF. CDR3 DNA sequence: TGTGCCAGCAGCACCGGGACAGGCAACACTGAAGCTTTCTTT.

CDR3 coding DNA: TGTGCCAGCAGTCTAACCGGGTCCCTAGATTCACCCCTCCACTTT. It specifies CASSLTGSLDSPLHF. The genes are TRBV6-6 and TRBJ1-6; no firm D call. V lost 5 bases and J lost 8, with 16 bases in between. The CDR3 contains 15 residues. Per the germline V gene, CDR1 is MNHNY and CDR2 is SVGAGI (reference sequence).